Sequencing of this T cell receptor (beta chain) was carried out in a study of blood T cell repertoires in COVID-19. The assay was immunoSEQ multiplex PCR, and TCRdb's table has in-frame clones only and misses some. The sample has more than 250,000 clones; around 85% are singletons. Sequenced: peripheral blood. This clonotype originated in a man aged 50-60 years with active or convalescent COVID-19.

CDR3 sequence: CASSLSTPGQGPATNEKLFF. Here the CDR3 DNA reads TGTGCCAGCAGTTTATCTACCCCGGGACAGGGGCCGGCAACTAATGAAAAACTGTTTTTT. This chain connects TRBV27 to TRBJ1-4, with 10 positions matching TRBD1. Germline V CDR1 and CDR2: MNHEY, SMNVEV (reference sequence). V was pared by 0 bases and J by 0 bases, with 10 bases of the junction left unmatched. This CDR3 has 20 residues.